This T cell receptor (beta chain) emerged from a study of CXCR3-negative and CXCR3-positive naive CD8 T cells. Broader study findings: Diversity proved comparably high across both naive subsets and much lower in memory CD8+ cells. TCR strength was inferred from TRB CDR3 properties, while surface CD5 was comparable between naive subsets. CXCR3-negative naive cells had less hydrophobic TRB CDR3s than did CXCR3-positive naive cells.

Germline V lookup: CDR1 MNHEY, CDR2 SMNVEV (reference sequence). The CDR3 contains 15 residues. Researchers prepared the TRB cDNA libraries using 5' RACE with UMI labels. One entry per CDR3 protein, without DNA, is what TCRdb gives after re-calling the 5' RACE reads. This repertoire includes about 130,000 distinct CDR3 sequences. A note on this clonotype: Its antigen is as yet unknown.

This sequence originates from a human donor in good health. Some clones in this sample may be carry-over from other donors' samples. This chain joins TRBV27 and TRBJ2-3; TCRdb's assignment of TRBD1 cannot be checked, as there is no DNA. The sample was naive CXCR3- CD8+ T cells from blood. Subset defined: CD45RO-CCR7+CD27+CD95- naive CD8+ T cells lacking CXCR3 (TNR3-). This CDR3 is CASSQTGAFTDTQYF.